This T cell receptor beta chain is from a study of OX40 agonist ivuxolimab in advanced cancers. Study at large: Recorded diagnoses for dose-escalation patients were hepatocellular carcinoma, melanoma, renal cell or head and neck cancer.

TCRdb's table, derived via immunoSEQ multiplex PCR, lists solely in-frame clones and lacks some. Of 45,000 to 70,000 clones in the sample, 70% to 90% were seen once. This CDR3 comprises 15 residues. Trimming pared 1 base from V and 7 bases from J, leaving 16 bases between. Germline V CDR1 and CDR2: SGHAT, FQNNGV. The sequence derives from an adult with an advanced solid tumor such as melanoma, head and neck, liver or kidney cancer. The chain carries TRBV11-2 and TRBJ1-2, with a possible D match to TRBD1 (5 bases). The material was CD4+ or CD8+ T cells sorted from blood, obtained in a trial of the OX40 agonist ivuxolimab. CDR3 coding DNA: TGTGCCAGCAGCTTAGTGGGCAGGGAGGGCTTTGGCTACACCTTC. Amino acids: CASSLVGREGFGYTF.